This is a list of T cell receptor beta chains from one sample in a study of naive and memory T cell subsets. TCRdb redid the calling of the UMI-ligation and nested PCR reads with MiXCR, one entry per CDR3 protein. The table has fewer than 20,000 distinct CDR3 sequences, 9.5% seen once. The material sequenced was skin, taken from a tuberculin skin test site. Every receptor here comes from an adult in good health. Each CDR3 is given with its conserved first and last residue. The D gene is left open where the match is weak. Size is omitted from some rows. Given values are once, few, many or a class for expanded clones.

>TRBV5-4|NA|TRBJ1-2|NA
TGTGCCAGCAGCTTGGACAACGCCTCCTATGGCTACACCTTC
CASSLDNASYGYTF
>TRBV2|many|TRBJ2-7|NA
TGTGCCAGCAGTGCGGGCTACGAGCAGTACTTC
CASSAGYEQYF
>TRBV4-2|NA|TRBJ2-7|NA
TGTGCCAGCAGCCAAGAAAGGGGGAACTACGAGCAGTACTTC
CASSQERGNYEQYF
>TRBV5-1|many|TRBJ2-1|NA
TGCGCCAGCAGTGGGACAAATGACAATGAGCAGTTCTTC
CASSGTNDNEQFF
>TRBV20-1|medium-sized|TRBJ2-2|TRBD1
TGCAGTGCCAAGGGACAGGGAGAATCCACCGGGGAGCTGTTTTTT
CSAKGQGESTGELFF
>TRBV2|many|TRBJ2-7|TRBD1
TGTGCCAGCAGAAGGACAGGGGGAGCCTACGAGCAGTACTTC
CASRRTGGAYEQYF
>TRBV29-1|large|TRBJ2-1|TRBD2
TGCAGCGATTTAGGGACTAGCGGGACCTACAATGAGCAGTTCTTC
CSDLGTSGTYNEQFF
>TRBV27|few|TRBJ2-6|TRBD1
TGTGCCAGCACTCCCCGTGTGAGGGGGCGAGGTCGAATCCCTGGGGCCAACGTCCTGACTTTC
CASTPRVRGRGRIPGANVLTF
>TRBV5-6|NA|TRBJ2-3|TRBD2
TGTGCCAGCAGTCATAGCGGGGGGGCGATCGATACGCAGTATTTT
CASSHSGGAIDTQYF
>TRBV28|few|TRBJ1-6|NA
TGTGCCAGCAGTTTAACAGATAGCTCCTATAATTCACCCCTCCACTTT
CASSLTDSSYNSPLHF
>TRBV6-6|few|TRBJ2-7|NA
TGTGCCAGCAGTCCCGGGCCCTACGAGCAGTACTTC
CASSPGPYEQYF
>TRBV3-1|few|TRBJ2-2|TRBD2
TGTGCCAGCAGCCAAGTAGGACTAGCGGTGGCCGGGGAGCTGTTTTTT
CASSQVGLAVAGELFF
>TRBV7-9|NA|TRBJ2-1|TRBD2
TGTGCCAGCAGCTCATCTCCCGGGGGTCGGGGGGGCCCCTACGAATACAATGAGCAGTTCTTC
CASSSSPGGRGGPYEYNEQFF
>TRBV19|many|TRBJ2-1|TRBD2
TGTGCCAGTACCAAACTAGCGGGGGCCTACAATGAGCAGTTCTTC
CASTKLAGAYNEQFF
>TRBV27|medium-sized|TRBJ1-6|TRBD1
TGTGCCAGCAGTTTTGGGCTGGGGCGACAGGGGTATTCACCCCTCCACTTT
CASSFGLGRQGYSPLHF
>TRBV27|NA|TRBJ2-3|NA
TGTGCCAGCAGTGGACGTGGCACAGATACGCAGTATTTT
CASSGRGTDTQYF
>TRBV6-5|few|TRBJ2-1|TRBD2
TGTGCCAGCAGGGAGGGACTAGCGCAATCCTACAATGAGCAGTTCTTC
CASREGLAQSYNEQFF
>TRBV5-1|many|TRBJ1-5|TRBD1
TGCGCCAGCAGACCCGGGACAGGGTTGGATCAGCCCCAGCATTTT
CASRPGTGLDQPQHF